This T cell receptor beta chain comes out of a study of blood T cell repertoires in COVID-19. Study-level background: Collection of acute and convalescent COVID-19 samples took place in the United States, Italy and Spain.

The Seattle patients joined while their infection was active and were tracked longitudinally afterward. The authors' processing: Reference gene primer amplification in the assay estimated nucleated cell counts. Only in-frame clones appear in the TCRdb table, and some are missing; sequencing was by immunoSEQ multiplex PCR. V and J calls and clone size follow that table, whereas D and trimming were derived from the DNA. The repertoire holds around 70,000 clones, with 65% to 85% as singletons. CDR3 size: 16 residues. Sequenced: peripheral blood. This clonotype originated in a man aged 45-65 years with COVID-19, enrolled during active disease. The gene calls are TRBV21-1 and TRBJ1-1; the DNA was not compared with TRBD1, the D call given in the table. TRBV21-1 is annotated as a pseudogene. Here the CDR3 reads CASSKGEGVGNTEAFF. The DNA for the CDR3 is TGTGCCAGCAGCAAAGGTGAAGGGGTGGGGAACACTGAAGCTTTCTTT.